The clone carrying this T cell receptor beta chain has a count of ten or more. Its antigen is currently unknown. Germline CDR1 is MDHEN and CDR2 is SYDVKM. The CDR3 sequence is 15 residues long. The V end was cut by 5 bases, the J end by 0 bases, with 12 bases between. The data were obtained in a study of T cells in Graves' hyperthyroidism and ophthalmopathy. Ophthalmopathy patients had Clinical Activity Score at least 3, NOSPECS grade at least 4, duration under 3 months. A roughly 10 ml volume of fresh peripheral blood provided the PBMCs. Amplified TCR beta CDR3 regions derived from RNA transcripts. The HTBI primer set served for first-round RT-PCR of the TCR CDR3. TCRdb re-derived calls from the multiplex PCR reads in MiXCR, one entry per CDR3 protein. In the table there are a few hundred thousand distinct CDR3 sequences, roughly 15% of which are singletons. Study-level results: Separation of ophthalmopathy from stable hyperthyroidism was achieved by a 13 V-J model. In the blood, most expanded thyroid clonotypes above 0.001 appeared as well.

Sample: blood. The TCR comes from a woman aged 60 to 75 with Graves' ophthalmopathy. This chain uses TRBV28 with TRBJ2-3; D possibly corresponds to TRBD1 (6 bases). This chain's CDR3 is CASSSRGGSTDTQYF. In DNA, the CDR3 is TGTGCCAGCAGTAGCAGGGGCGGGAGCACAGATACGCAGTATTTT.